The T cell receptor beta chain under discussion was sequenced for a study of human T cells and chemical hapten exposure. The germline gives CDR1 LGHNA, CDR2 YSLEER. The ends were cut back, 0 bases at V and 5 bases at J, with 7 bases in the middle. The CDR3 runs to 13 residues. As the library was built, unique molecular identifiers were attached to individual cDNA molecules. A single record per CDR3 protein comes from TCRdb applying MiXCR to the RACE reads. This sample has roughly 120,000 distinct CDR3 sequences, with 9% to 13% found just once. The time point: patch test 1, 2 weeks after DPC sensitization. The treatment: therapeutic diphenylcyclopropenone sensitization with weekly scalp DPC. Each patch test followed a blood draw. The study's findings and limits: In comparison with controls, expanded TCRs gave rise to a significantly larger number of large CDR3 similarity clusters.

In regard to this clonotype: What it binds is not known.

V is TRBV4-3 and J is TRBJ1-1; D is unclear. The TCR originated in a woman in her fifties or sixties with alopecia areata. Some clones in this sample may be carry-over from other donors' samples. Specimen: whole blood, collected in connection with sensitization to the hapten diphenylcyclopropenone (DPC). The CDR3 reads CASSQDGGTEAFF. CDR3 nucleotide sequence: TGCGCCAGCAGCCAAGATGGAGGAACTGAAGCTTTCTTT.